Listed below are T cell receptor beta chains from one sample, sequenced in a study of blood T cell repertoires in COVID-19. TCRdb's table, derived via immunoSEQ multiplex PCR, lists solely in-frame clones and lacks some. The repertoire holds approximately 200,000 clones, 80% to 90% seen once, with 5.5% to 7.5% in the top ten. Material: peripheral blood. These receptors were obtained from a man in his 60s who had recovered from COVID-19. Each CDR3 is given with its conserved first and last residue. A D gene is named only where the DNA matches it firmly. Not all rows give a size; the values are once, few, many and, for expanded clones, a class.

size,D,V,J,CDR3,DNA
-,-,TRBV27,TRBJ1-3,CASSLSGTGNTIYF,TGTGCCAGCAGTTTATCCGGTACCGGAAACACCATATATTTT
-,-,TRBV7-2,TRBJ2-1,CASSSSSVPSYNEQFF,TGTGCCAGCAGCTCCTCTAGCGTACCCTCCTACAATGAGCAGTTCTTC
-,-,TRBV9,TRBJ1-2,CASSVDPSRSYGYTF,TGTGCCAGCAGCGTAGATCCATCCAGAAGCTATGGCTACACCTTC
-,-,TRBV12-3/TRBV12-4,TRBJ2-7,CASRASSYEQYF,TGTGCCAGCAGGGCTAGCTCCTACGAGCAGTACTTC
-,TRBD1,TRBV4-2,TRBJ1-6,CASSQRTGGDSPLHF,TGTGCCAGCAGCCAGCGGACAGGGGGAGATTCACCCCTCCACTTT
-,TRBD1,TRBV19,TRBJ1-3,CASIPSTGQRRGNTIYF,TGTGCCAGTATCCCCTCGACAGGGCAAAGGAGGGGAAACACCATATATTTT
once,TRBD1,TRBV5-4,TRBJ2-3,CASSPRDRGTDTQYF,TGTGCCAGCAGCCCACGGGACAGGGGGACAGATACGCAGTATTTT
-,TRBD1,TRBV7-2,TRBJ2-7,CASRLDRGSNEQYF,TGTGCCAGCAGACTGGACAGGGGTTCTAACGAGCAGTACTTC
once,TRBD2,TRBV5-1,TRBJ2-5,CASSTGRATFQETQYF,TGCGCCAGCAGCACGGGGAGGGCGACTTTCCAAGAGACCCAGTACTTC
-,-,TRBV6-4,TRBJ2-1,CASSDAPGLHNEQFF,TGTGCCAGCAGTGACGCGCCGGGACTTCACAATGAGCAGTTCTTC
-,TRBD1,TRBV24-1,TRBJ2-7,CATSDAGTDYEQYF,TGTGCCACCAGTGATGCCGGGACAGACTACGAGCAGTACTTC
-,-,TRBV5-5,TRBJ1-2,CASNTGTYGYTF,TGTGCCAGCAACACAGGGACCTATGGCTACACCTTC
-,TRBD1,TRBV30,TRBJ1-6,CAWSGGQGAPLRNSPLHF,TGTGCCTGGAGTGGGGGACAGGGGGCACCCTTGAGGAATTCACCCCTCCACTTT
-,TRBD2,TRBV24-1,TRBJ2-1,CATSDSQSGSSNEQFF,TGTGCCACCAGTGATTCTCAGAGCGGGAGTAGCAATGAGCAGTTCTTC
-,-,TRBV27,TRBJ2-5,CASSPRQKVGGLWFASSETQYF,TGTGCCAGCAGTCCCCGACAGAAGGTTGGGGGCCTGTGGTTTGCCTCATCAGAGACCCAGTACTTC
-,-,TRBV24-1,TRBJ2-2,CATSDLPGANTGELFF,TGTGCCACCAGTGATTTACCGGGGGCGAACACCGGGGAGCTGTTTTTT
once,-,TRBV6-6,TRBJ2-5,CASSSGMNIQETQYF,TGTGCCAGCAGTTCGGGGATGAATATCCAAGAGACCCAGTACTTC
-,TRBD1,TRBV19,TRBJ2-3,CATGQGEADTQYF,TGTGCCACAGGACAGGGGGAGGCAGATACGCAGTATTTT
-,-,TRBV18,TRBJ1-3,CASSPVAQTLSGNTIYF,TGTGCCAGCTCACCTGTCGCACAGACACTCTCTGGAAACACCATATATTTT
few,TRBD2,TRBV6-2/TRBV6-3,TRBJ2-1,CASSFPRGGLYNEQFF,TGTGCCAGCAGCTTCCCGCGGGGGGGCCTCTACAATGAGCAGTTCTTC
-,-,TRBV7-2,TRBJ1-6,CASSLGSSYNSPLHF,TGTGCCAGCAGCTTAGGGAGCTCCTATAATTCACCCCTCCACTTT
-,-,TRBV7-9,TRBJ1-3,CASSLGPHSGNTIYF,TGTGCCAGCAGCTTAGGGCCTCACTCTGGAAACACCATATATTTT